What follows are 19 T cell receptor beta chains derived from one specimen sequenced in a study of T cell repertoires in cytomegalovirus infection. From the reads, TCRdb called clonotypes with MiXCR, one entry per CDR3 protein. Of 150,000 or so distinct CDR3 sequences detected, about 6% appear once; the ten largest clones hold roughly 18%. The material sequenced was PBMCs. These TCRs come from a human donor in good health (CMV status not recorded). Some clones in this sample may be carry-over from other donors' samples.

In this sample, this clonotype turned up a few times. The rearrangement joins TRBV29-1 to TRBJ1-4; possible D gene TRBD1, 5 bases. The CDR3 spans 18 residues. Trimming removed 7 bases at V and 0 bases at J, with 24 bases between. CDR1 and CDR2 (germline): SQVTM, ANQGSEA. CDR3 residues: CSATGAGTLKATNEKLFF. CDR3 in DNA: TGCAGCGCCACGGGTGCAGGGACTTTAAAGGCAACTAATGAAAAACTGTTTTTT.

This clonotype was recorded many times. The genes are TRBV7-8 and TRBJ2-7; TRBD2 aligns across 7 bases. The CDR3 runs to 12 residues. Per germline, CDR1 SGHVS and CDR2 FQNEAQ. V was clipped by 6 bases and J by 3 bases; unmatched bases: 2. The CDR3 is CASRPGGYEQYF. In DNA form, the CDR3 reads TGTGCCAGCAGGCCGGGAGGCTACGAGCAGTACTTC.

There are many counts of this clonotype. The J gene is TRBJ2-6, the V gene TRBV4-2, with D maybe TRBD2 (6 bases). The CDR3 is 11 amino acids. Germline CDR1 is LGHNA and CDR2 is YNFKEQ. Here the CDR3 DNA reads TGTGCATCTGCTCGGGGGTCCGTCCTGACTTTC. Translation gives CASARGSVLTF.

As to this clonotype: At one end the junction does not follow the germline gene, possibly because of a read error. The chain recombines TRBV19 with TRBJ2-1; TRBD2 is a possible D gene (6 bases). The CDR3 is made up of 14 amino acids. Germline CDR1 and CDR2: LNHDA and SQIVND (reference sequence). CDR3 sequence: CDSTEAGSYNEQFF. DNA for the CDR3: TGTGACAGTACCGAGGCGGGATCCTACAATGAGCAGTTCTTC.

This clonotype was detected a few times. This chain links TRBV5-1 with TRBJ2-1; the match to TRBD2 covers 7 bases. Trimming at V came to 1 base and at J to 1 base, leaving 8 bases not matched to a gene. Germline values: CDR1 SGHRS, CDR2 YFSETQ. The CDR3 length is 17 residues. CDR3 amino acids: CASSLNWLAASYNEQFF. The DNA for the CDR3 is TGCGCCAGCAGCTTGAACTGGCTAGCGGCGTCCTACAATGAGCAGTTCTTC.

This clonotype has ten or more counts. This chain connects TRBV7-2 to TRBJ1-2; the D gene is possibly TRBD1 (5 bases). The CDR3 spans 15 residues. V lost 5 bases, J lost 6 bases, and 19 bases lay in between. Germline CDR1 and CDR2: SGHTA and FQGNSA. The CDR3: CASSQTGTPADGYTF. The CDR3 nucleotides are TGTGCCAGCAGCCAAACCGGGACCCCCGCCGATGGCTACACCTTC.

This clonotype has at least ten counts. This sequence joins TRBV7-2 and TRBJ2-1, with D uncertain. Germline V gives CDR1 SGHTA, CDR2 FQGNSA. Deletions cut 1 base from V and 9 bases from J, with 10 bases between. This CDR3 spans 13 amino acids. CDR3 nucleotides: TGTGCCAGCAGCTTAGGGGTCAGCGCTGAGCAGTTCTTC. Protein sequence: CASSLGVSAEQFF.

This clonotype has at least ten counts. This rearrangement joins TRBV7-7 to TRBJ2-5; D may be TRBD1 (5 bases). V lost 1 base and J 2 bases, leaving 11 bases between the germline ends. Per the germline V gene, CDR1 is SSHAT and CDR2 is FNYEAQ (reference sequence). The CDR3 has 15 amino acids. The CDR3 DNA sequence: TGTGCCAGCAGCTTAGAGGCAGGGCCTCAAGAGACCCAGTACTTC. This translates into CASSLEAGPQETQYF.

This clonotype was counted between two and nine times. The chain recombines TRBV7-9 with TRBJ1-3; D gene uncertain. CDR1 is SEHNR and CDR2 is FQNEAQ in the germline V gene (reference sequence). The CDR3 covers 12 residues. Deletions cut 5 bases from V and 2 bases from J, with 4 bases between. For the CDR3, the DNA is TGTGCCAGCAGCAAGACTGGAAACACCATATATTTT. This sequence encodes CASSKTGNTIYF. The complete variable domain, with remaining parts taken from reference TRBV7-9 and TRBJ1-3, reads DTGVSQNPRHKITKRGQNVTFRCDPISEHNRLYWYRQTLGQGPEFLTYFQNEAQLEKSRLLSDRFSAERPKGSFSTLEIQRTEQGDSAMYLCASSKTGNTIYFGEGSWLTVV.

This clonotype was recorded at least ten times. The V and J genes are TRBV7-3 and TRBJ1-2; D gene unclear. Trimming stripped 1 base from V and 7 bases from J, with 16 bases between. CDR3 length: 15 residues. The germline gives CDR1 SGHTA, CDR2 FQGTGA. CDR3 nucleotides: TGTGCCAGCAGCTTAAACGCAAACCAGGCGGGTGGCTACACCTTC. This encodes CASSLNANQAGGYTF.

This clonotype was detected ten times or more. The gene calls are TRBV7-3 and TRBJ2-1; either TRBD1 or TRBD2 may fit D (5 bases each). The ends were cut back, 4 bases at V and 5 bases at J, with 9 bases in the middle. CDR3 length: 13 residues. Germline V gene sequence: CDR1 SGHTA, CDR2 FQGTGA. The CDR3 coding sequence is TGTGCCAGCAGCTCGGGACCTAACAATGAGCAGTTCTTC. Protein sequence: CASSSGPNNEQFF.

Ten or more counts support this clonotype. The chain is built from TRBV7-8 and TRBJ1-3; D is uncertain. CDR3 length equals 14 residues. Per the germline V gene, CDR1 is SGHVS and CDR2 is FQNEAQ. V lost 4 bases and J 0 bases, leaving 7 bases between the germline ends. In DNA form, the CDR3 reads TGTGCCAGCAGCTCAGGCGGCTCTGGAAACACCATATATTTT. It specifies CASSSGGSGNTIYF.

This clonotype occurred a few times. This chain connects TRBV18 to TRBJ2-5, with 8 bases fitting TRBD2. The V gene's germline CDR1 is KGHSH and CDR2 LQKENI. Trimming cost V 3 bases and J 3 bases; bases outside gene matches: 3. This CDR3 contains 14 residues. The CDR3 loop is CASSPTSAEETQYF. Here the CDR3 DNA reads TGTGCCAGCTCACCGACTAGCGCCGAAGAGACCCAGTACTTC.

This clonotype was detected only a few times. The CDR3 bases are TGTGCCAGCAGCTTAGATGGTTCCCAGGGTTACAATGAGCAGTTCTTC. Translation: CASSLDGSQGYNEQFF. The gene calls are TRBV11-3 and TRBJ2-1; D is possibly TRBD1 (5 bases). Germline CDR1 is SGHNT and CDR2 is YENEEA. Trimming cost V 0 bases and J 4 bases, with 13 bases left between them. This CDR3 comprises 16 residues.

This clonotype was counted ten times or more. This chain uses TRBV7-2 with TRBJ2-5, with D uncertain. Deletions cut 4 bases from V and 2 bases from J, with 14 bases between. CDR3 length: 15 residues. The germline CDR1 and CDR2 sequences are SGHTA and FQGNSA. CDR3 nucleotide sequence: TGTGCCAGCAGCTCCCGGGCCCCGCGTCAAGAGACCCAGTACTTC. The encoded protein is CASSSRAPRQETQYF.

The J gene is TRBJ2-1, the V gene TRBV25-1; 8 bases match TRBD2. This CDR3 region has 16 residues. From germline, CDR1 is MGHDK and CDR2 SYGVNS. The V and J ends lost 1 base and 2 bases, in that order; junction bases with no gene match: 4. This CDR3 is CASSEFGAGAYNEQFF. For the CDR3, the DNA is TGTGCCAGCAGTGAATTTGGAGCGGGGGCCTACAATGAGCAGTTCTTC.

The rearrangement joins TRBV19 to TRBJ2-1; D is unclear. Germline CDR1 is LNHDA and CDR2 is SQIVND (reference sequence). V lost 7 bases, J lost 2 bases, and 15 bases lay in between. The length of the CDR3 is 15 residues. In DNA form, the CDR3 reads TGTGCCAGTAAAACCGGCGAGCAACCCTACAATGAGCAGTTCTTC. It translates to CASKTGEQPYNEQFF.

This clonotype turned up a few times. The CDR3 DNA reads as TGCGCCAGCAGCCAAGGTGGGGCTGAAGAGACCCAGTACTTC. It translates to CASSQGGAEETQYF. This chain links TRBV4-3 with TRBJ2-5; D is possibly TRBD1 (5 bases). This CDR3 spans 14 amino acids. Trimming removed 1 base at V and 3 bases at J, with 9 bases between. CDR1 and CDR2 (germline): LGHNA, YSLEER.

The sample holds a few counts of this clonotype. The chain links TRBV5-1 to TRBJ2-7; 8 bases line up with TRBD1. J lost 5 bases, V lost 4 bases, and 14 bases had no gene match. The CDR3 is 16 amino acids. Germline loops: CDR1 SGHRS, CDR2 YFSETQ. The CDR3 is CASSPGDDRGTDEQYF. CDR3 DNA: TGCGCCAGCAGCCCCGGGGACGACAGGGGAACCGACGAGCAGTACTTC.